This T cell receptor beta chain was recorded in a study of cytomegalovirus exposure and HLA in healthy donors. PCR amplification relied on 60 Vbeta primers (plus 13 Jbeta primers). TCRdb's copy holds only in-frame clones and misses some; the assay was immunoSEQ multiplex PCR. In the table there are 150,000 to 200,000 clones, around 80% of which are singletons. This clone was seen a few times. The antigen is not known. The study's findings and limits: TCR beta sequences reportedly predicted most subjects' HLA-A and HLA-B alleles accurately.

Trimming pared 2 bases from V and 1 base from J, leaving 8 bases between. This CDR3 has 15 residues. CDR1 and CDR2 from the germline V gene are MNHEY and SMNVEV (reference sequence). The sequencing input was PBMCs. The clonotype originates from a man younger than 35 in good health and CMV-seronegative. V usage is TRBV27 and J usage is TRBJ2-2; D perhaps matches TRBD2 (6 bases). The CDR3 DNA reads TGTGCCAGCAGTTTACTCGGGGGGAACACCGGGGAGCTGTTTTTT. Its translation is CASSLLGGNTGELFF.